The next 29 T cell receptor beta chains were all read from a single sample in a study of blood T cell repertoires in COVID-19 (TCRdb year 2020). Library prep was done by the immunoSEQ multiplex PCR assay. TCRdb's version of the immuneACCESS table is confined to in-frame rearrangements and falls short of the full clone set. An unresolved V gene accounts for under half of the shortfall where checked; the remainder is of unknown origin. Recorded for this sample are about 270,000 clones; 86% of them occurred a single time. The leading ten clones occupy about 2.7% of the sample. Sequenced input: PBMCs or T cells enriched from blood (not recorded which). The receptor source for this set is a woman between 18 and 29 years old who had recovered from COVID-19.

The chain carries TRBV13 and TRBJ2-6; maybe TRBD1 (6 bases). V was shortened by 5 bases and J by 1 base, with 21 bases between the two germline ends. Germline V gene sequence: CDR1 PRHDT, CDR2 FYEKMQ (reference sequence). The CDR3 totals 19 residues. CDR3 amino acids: CASSGRSDRLASGANVLTF. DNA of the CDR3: TGTGCCAGCAGCGGAAGGTCGGACAGACTCGCTTCTGGGGCCAACGTCCTGACTTTC.

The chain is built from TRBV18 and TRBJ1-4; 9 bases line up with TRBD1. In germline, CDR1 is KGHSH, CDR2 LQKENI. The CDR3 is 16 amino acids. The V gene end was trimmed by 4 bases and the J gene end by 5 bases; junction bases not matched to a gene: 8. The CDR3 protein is CASSLSPDRGNEKLFF. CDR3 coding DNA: TGTGCCAGCTCACTCTCGCCGGACAGGGGCAATGAAAAACTGTTTTTT.

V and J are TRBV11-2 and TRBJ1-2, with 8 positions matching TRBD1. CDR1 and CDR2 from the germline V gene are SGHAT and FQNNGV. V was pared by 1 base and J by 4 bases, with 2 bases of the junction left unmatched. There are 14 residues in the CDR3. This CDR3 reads CASSLVGTGYGYTF. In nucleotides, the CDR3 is TGTGCCAGCAGCTTAGTTGGGACAGGCTATGGCTACACCTTC.

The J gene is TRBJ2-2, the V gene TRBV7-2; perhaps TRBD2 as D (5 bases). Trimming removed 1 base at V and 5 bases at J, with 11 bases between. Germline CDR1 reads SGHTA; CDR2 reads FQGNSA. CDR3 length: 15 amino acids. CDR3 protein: CASSLGGRSTGELFF. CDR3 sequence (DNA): TGTGCCAGCAGCTTAGGTGGGAGAAGTACCGGGGAGCTGTTTTTT. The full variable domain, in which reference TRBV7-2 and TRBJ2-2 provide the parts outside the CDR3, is GAGVSQSPSNKVTEKGKDVELRCDPISGHTALYWYRQSLGQGLEFLIYFQGNSAPDKSGLPSDRFSAERTGGSVSTLTIQRTQQEDSAVYLCASSLGGRSTGELFFGEGSRLTVL.

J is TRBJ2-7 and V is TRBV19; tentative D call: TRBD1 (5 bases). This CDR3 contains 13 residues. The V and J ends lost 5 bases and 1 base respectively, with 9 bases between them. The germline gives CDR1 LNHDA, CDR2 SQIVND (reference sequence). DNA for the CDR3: TGTGCCAGTAGTGTCGCAGGGTCCTACGAGCAGTACTTC. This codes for CASSVAGSYEQYF.

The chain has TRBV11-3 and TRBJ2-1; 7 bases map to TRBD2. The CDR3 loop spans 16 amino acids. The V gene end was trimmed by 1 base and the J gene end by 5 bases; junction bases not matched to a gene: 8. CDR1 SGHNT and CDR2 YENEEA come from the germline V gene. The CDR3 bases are TGTGCCAGCAGCTTAGTCTGGACTAGTGACGACAATGAGCAGTTCTTC. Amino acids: CASSLVWTSDDNEQFF.

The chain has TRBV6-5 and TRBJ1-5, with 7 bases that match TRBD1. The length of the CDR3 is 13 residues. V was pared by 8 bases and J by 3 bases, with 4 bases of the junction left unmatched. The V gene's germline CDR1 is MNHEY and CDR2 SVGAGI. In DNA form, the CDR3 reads TGTGCCAGCGGGACAGAGAACAATCAGCCCCAGCATTTT. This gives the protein CASGTENNQPQHF.

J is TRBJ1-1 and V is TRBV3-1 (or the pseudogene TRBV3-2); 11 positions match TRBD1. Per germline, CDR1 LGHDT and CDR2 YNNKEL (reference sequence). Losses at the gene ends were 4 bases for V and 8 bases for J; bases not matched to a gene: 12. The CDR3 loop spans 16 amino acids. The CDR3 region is CASSPRPGQGVPEAFF. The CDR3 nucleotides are TGTGCCAGCAGCCCACGTCCGGGACAGGGGGTCCCCGAAGCTTTCTTT.

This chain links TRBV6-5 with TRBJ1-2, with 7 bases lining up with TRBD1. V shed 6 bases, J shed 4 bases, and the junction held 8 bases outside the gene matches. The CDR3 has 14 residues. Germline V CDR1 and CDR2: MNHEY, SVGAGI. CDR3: CASSRRTGGYGYTF. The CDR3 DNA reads TGTGCCAGCAGCCGGAGGACAGGCGGCTATGGCTACACCTTC.

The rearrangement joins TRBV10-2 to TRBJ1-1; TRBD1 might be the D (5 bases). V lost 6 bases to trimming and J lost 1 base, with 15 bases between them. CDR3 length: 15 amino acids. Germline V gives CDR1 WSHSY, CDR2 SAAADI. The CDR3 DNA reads TGCGCCAGCAGCTACACCAGGACACAGAACACTGAAGCTTTCTTT. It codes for CASSYTRTQNTEAFF.

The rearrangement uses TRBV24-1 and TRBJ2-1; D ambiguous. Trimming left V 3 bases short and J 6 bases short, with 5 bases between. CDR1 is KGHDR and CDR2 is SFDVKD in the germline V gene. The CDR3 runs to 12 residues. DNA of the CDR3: TGTGCCACCAGTGATCGTTCCAATGAGCAGTTCTTC. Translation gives CATSDRSNEQFF.

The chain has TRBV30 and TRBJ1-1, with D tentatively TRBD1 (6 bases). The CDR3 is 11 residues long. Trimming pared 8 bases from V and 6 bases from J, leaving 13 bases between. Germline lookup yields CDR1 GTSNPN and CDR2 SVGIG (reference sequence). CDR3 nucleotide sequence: TGTGCCCTGCGGGGGCAGGCTGAAGCTTTCTTT. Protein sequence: CALRGQAEAFF.

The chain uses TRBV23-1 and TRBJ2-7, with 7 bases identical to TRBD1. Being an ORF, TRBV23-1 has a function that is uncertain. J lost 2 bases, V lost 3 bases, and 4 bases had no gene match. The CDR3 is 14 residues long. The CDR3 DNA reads TGCGCCAGCAGTCACCAGGACAGGCCCTACGAGCAGTACTTC. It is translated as CASSHQDRPYEQYF.

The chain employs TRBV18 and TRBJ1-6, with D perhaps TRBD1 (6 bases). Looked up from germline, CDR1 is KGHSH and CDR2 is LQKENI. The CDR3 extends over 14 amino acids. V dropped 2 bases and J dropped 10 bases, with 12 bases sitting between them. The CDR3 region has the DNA TGTGCCAGCTCACCAAACAGGGTCGAGTCACCCCTCCACTTT. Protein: CASSPNRVESPLHF. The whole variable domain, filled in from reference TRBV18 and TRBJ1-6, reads NAGVMQNPRHLVRRRGQEARLRCSPMKGHSHVYWYRQLPEEGLKFMVYLQKENIIDESGMPKERFSAEFPKEGPSILRIQQVVRGDSAAYFCASSPNRVESPLHFGNGTRLTVT.

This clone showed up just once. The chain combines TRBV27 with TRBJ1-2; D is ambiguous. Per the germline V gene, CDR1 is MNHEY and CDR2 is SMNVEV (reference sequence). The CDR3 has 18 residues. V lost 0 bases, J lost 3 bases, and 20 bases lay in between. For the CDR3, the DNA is TGTGCCAGCAGTTTATCGATGGCCGGAGCAACTCAGTACTATGGCTACACCTTC. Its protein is CASSLSMAGATQYYGYTF.

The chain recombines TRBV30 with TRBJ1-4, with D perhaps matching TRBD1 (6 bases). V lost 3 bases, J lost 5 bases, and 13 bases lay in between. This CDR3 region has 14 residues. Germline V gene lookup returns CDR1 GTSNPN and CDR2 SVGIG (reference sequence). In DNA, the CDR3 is TGTGCCTGGAGCGTACAGGGCCTCAATGAAAAACTGTTTTTT. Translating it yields CAWSVQGLNEKLFF.

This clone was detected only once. DNA for the CDR3: TGTGCCAGCAGTACCTACTCCCTGCAAAGCCAGCCCCAGCATTTT. Protein: CASSTYSLQSQPQHF. The J gene is TRBJ1-5, the V gene TRBV28; D not resolved. Germline loops: CDR1 MDHEN, CDR2 SYDVKM. V lost 5 bases, J lost 7 bases, and 18 bases lay in between. This CDR3 has 15 amino acids.

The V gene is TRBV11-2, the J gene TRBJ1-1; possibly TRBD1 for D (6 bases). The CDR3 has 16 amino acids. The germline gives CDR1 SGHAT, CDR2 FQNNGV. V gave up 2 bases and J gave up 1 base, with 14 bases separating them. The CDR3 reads CASSLWSGQQNTEAFF. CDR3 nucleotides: TGTGCCAGCAGCTTATGGAGCGGACAGCAGAACACTGAAGCTTTCTTT.

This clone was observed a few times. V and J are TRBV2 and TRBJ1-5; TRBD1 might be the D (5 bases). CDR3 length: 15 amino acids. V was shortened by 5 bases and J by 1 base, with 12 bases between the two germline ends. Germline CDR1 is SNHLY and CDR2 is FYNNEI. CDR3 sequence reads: CASSLLGGSNQPQHF. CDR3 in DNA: TGTGCCAGCAGTTTATTGGGGGGAAGCAATCAGCCCCAGCATTTT.

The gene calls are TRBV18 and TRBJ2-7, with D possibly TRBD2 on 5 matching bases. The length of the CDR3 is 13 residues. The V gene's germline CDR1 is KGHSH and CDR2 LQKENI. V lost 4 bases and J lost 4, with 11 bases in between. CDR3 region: CASSRNTGYEQYF. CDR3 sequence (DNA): TGTGCCAGCTCACGGAATACGGGGTACGAGCAGTACTTC.

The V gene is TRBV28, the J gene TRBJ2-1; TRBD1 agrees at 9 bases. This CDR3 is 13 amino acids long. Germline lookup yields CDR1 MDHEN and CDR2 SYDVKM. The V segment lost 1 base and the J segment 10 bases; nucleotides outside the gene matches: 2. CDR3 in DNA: TGTGCCAGCAGTTTATTCGGGACAGGGGAGCAGTTCTTC. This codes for CASSLFGTGEQFF.

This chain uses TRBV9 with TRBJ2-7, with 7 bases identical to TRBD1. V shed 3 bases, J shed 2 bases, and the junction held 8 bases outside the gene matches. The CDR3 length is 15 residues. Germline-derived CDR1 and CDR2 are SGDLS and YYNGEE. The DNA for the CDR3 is TGTGCCAGCAGCGGGGGTGTGACAGGGACCTACGAGCAGTACTTC. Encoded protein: CASSGGVTGTYEQYF.

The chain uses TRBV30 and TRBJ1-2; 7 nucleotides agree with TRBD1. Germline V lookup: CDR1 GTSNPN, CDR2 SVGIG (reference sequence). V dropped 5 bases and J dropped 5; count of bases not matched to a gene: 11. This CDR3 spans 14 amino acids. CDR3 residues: CAWLRDRLIYGYTF. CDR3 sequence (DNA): TGTGCCTGGCTCCGGGACAGACTTATTTATGGCTACACCTTC.

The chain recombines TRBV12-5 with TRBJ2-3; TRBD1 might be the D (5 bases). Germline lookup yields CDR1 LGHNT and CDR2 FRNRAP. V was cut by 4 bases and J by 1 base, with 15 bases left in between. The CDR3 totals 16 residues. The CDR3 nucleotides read TGTGCTAGTGGTTCCTCCAGGGTATCAGGCACAGATACGCAGTATTTT. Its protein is CASGSSRVSGTDTQYF.

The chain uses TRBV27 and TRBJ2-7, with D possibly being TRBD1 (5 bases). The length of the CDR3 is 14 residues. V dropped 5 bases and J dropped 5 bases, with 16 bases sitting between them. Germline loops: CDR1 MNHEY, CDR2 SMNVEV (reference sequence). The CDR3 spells CASSPSGFPHEQYF. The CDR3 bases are TGTGCCAGCAGTCCCTCAGGGTTCCCCCACGAGCAGTACTTC.

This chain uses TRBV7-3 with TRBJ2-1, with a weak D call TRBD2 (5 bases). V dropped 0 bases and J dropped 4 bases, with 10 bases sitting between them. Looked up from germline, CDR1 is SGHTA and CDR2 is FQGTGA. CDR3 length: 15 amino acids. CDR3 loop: CASSLTGGGYNEQFF. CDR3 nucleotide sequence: TGTGCCAGCAGCTTAACTGGCGGAGGTTACAATGAGCAGTTCTTC.

This CDR3 is CASSFHGGEQYF. In DNA form, the CDR3 reads TGTGCCAGCAGTTTTCATGGCGGCGAGCAGTACTTC. This chain links TRBV27 with TRBJ2-7; unclear D gene. The germline gives CDR1 MNHEY, CDR2 SMNVEV (reference sequence). V was clipped by 3 bases and J by 6 bases, with 9 bases between them. The CDR3 consists of 12 residues.

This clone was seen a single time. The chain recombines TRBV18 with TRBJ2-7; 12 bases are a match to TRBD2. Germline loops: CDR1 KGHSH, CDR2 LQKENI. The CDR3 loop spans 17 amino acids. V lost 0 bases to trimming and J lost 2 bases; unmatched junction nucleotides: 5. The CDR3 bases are TGTGCCAGCTCACCACCGAATAGACTAGCGGGAGCCTACGAGCAGTACTTC. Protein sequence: CASSPPNRLAGAYEQYF. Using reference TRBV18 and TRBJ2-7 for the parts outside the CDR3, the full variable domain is NAGVMQNPRHLVRRRGQEARLRCSPMKGHSHVYWYRQLPEEGLKFMVYLQKENIIDESGMPKERFSAEFPKEGPSILRIQQVVRGDSAAYFCASSPPNRLAGAYEQYFGPGTRLTVT.

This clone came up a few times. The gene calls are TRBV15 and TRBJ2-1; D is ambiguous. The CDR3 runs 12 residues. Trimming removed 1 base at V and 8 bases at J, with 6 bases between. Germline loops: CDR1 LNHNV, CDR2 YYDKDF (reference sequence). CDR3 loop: CATSRGEDEQFF. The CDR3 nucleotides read TGTGCCACCAGCAGAGGTGAGGATGAGCAGTTCTTC. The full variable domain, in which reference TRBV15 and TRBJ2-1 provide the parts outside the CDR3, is DAMVIQNPRYQVTQFGKPVTLSCSQTLNHNVMYWYQQKSSQAPKLLFHYYDKDFNNEADTPDNFQSRRPNTSFCFLDIRSPGLGDTAMYLCATSRGEDEQFFGPGTRLTVL.